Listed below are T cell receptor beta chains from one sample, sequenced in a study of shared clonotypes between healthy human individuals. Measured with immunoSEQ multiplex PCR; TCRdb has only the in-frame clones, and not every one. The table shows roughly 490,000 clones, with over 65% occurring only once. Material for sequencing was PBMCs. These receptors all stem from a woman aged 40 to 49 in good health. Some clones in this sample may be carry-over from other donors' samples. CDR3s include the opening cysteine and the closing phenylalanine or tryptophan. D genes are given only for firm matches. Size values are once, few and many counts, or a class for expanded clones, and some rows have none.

CDR3nt: TGCAGCGTTGAAGGAGGACAGAGCTACGAGCAGTACTTC
CDR3aa: CSVEGGQSYEQYF
abundance: NA
v_gene: TRBV29-1
d_gene: NA
j_gene: TRBJ2-7

CDR3nt: TGTGCCAGCAGCAAGCAGGAGGGAGGGAACACTGAAGCTTTCTTT
CDR3aa: CASSKQEGGNTEAFF
abundance: NA
v_gene: TRBV21-1
d_gene: NA
j_gene: TRBJ1-1

CDR3nt: TGTGCCAGCAGCTCCGAGACCCAGTACTTC
CDR3aa: CASSSETQYF
abundance: NA
v_gene: TRBV7-3
d_gene: NA
j_gene: TRBJ2-5

CDR3nt: TGTGCCAGCAGCGTGAAGGGGGAGCAGTACTTC
CDR3aa: CASSVKGEQYF
abundance: NA
v_gene: TRBV2
d_gene: NA
j_gene: TRBJ2-7

CDR3nt: TGTGCCAGCAAGTTGGGCGGTAACTCCTACAATGAGCAGTTCTTC
CDR3aa: CASKLGGNSYNEQFF
abundance: few
v_gene: TRBV2
d_gene: NA
j_gene: TRBJ2-1

CDR3nt: TGTGCCAGCAGCTTAGACCCGGGCGCCTACAATGAGCAGTTCTTC
CDR3aa: CASSLDPGAYNEQFF
abundance: NA
v_gene: TRBV7-8
d_gene: NA
j_gene: TRBJ2-1

CDR3nt: TGCGCCAGCAGCTTGGTTGCGGGGGGGTACAATGAGCAGTTCTTC
CDR3aa: CASSLVAGGYNEQFF
abundance: once
v_gene: TRBV5-1
d_gene: TRBD2
j_gene: TRBJ2-1

CDR3nt: TGTGCCAGCAGCTTGGGACTCTACAATGAGCAGTTCTTC
CDR3aa: CASSLGLYNEQFF
abundance: NA
v_gene: TRBV11-2
d_gene: NA
j_gene: TRBJ2-1

CDR3nt: TGTGCCAGCTCACCAGAGGCGGTCACCTACGAGCAGTACTTC
CDR3aa: CASSPEAVTYEQYF
abundance: once
v_gene: TRBV18
d_gene: NA
j_gene: TRBJ2-7

CDR3nt: TGTGCCAGCAGCCAAGCTCGGGGTTTGGACAATTCACCCCTCCACTTT
CDR3aa: CASSQARGLDNSPLHF
abundance: NA
v_gene: TRBV4-2
d_gene: NA
j_gene: TRBJ1-6